The 9 T cell receptor beta chains reported below all come from one sample, sequenced in a study of cytomegalovirus exposure and HLA in healthy donors. Primers for the PCR totalled 60 Vbeta and 13 Jbeta. Using immunoSEQ multiplex PCR, the repertoire was profiled, and TCRdb retains in-frame clones only, with some absent. The data show around 99,000 clones, with around 73% seen just once and around 7.8% held by the top ten. The sequencing input was PBMCs. Receptor source: a man aged 25-45 years in good health and CMV-seronegative.

This chain links TRBV7-9 with TRBJ2-5; 16 bases line up with TRBD2. The CDR3 has 17 amino acids. V lost 4 bases, J lost 4 bases, and 6 bases stayed unmatched. Germline CDR1 SEHNR, CDR2 FQNEAQ (reference sequence). The CDR3 region has the DNA TGTGCCAGCAGCTCATCGGGACTAGCGGGAGGGCCAGAGACCCAGTACTTC. It translates to CASSSSGLAGGPETQYF. Drawing the rest from reference TRBV7-9 and TRBJ2-5, the complete variable domain is DTGVSQNPRHKITKRGQNVTFRCDPISEHNRLYWYRQTLGQGPEFLTYFQNEAQLEKSRLLSDRFSAERPKGSFSTLEIQRTEQGDSAMYLCASSSSGLAGGPETQYFGPGTRLLVL.

This clone was counted a single time. The rearrangement joins TRBV7-9 to TRBJ2-3; 7 bases match TRBD1. CDR1 is SEHNR and CDR2 is FQNEAQ in the germline V gene (reference sequence). V was clipped by 6 bases and J by 5 bases; unmatched bases: 11. CDR3 size: 15 residues. CDR3 bases: TGTGCCAGCAGTCCCACAGGGGCGATAAGAGATACGCAGTATTTT. Translating it yields CASSPTGAIRDTQYF.

This rearrangement joins TRBV27 to TRBJ2-3, with 10 bases identical to TRBD2. Germline values: CDR1 MNHEY, CDR2 SMNVEV (reference sequence). J gave up 2 bases and V 8 bases, and 7 bases lay outside the gene matches. CDR3 length equals 15 residues. CDR3 nucleotides: TGTGCCAGCTCGGAACTAGCGGGGACCACAGATACGCAGTATTTT. Amino acid sequence: CASSELAGTTDTQYF.

The genes are TRBV9 and TRBJ1-2; D possibly corresponds to TRBD1 (6 bases). This CDR3 is built from 12 residues. Germline V lookup: CDR1 SGDLS, CDR2 YYNGEE. The germline V and J ends were trimmed by 3 bases and 4 bases, with 7 bases remaining between them. The CDR3 protein is CASSGTAYGYTF. The CDR3 coding sequence is TGTGCCAGCAGCGGGACAGCCTATGGCTACACCTTC.

This chain uses TRBV9 with TRBJ2-3; no definite D call. This CDR3 has 12 amino acids. Trimming left V 3 bases short and J 8 bases short, with 10 bases between. CDR1 is SGDLS, CDR2 YYNGEE, per germline. The CDR3 DNA sequence: TGTGCCAGCAGCGGATCAGGTGGTACGCAGTATTTT. Its translation: CASSGSGGTQYF.

The chain has TRBV7-3 and TRBJ2-3, with TRBD1 matching over 8 bases. The CDR3 is made up of 15 amino acids. The germline CDR1 and CDR2 sequences are SGHTA and FQGTGA. J was trimmed by 4 bases and V by 2 bases; bases with no gene match: 5. Here the CDR3 reads CASSLRGQGPDTQYF. DNA of the CDR3: TGTGCCAGCAGCTTACGAGGACAGGGTCCAGATACGCAGTATTTT.

The chain joins TRBV19 to TRBJ2-7; no clear D. Germline V gene sequence: CDR1 LNHDA, CDR2 SQIVND (reference sequence). V dropped 6 bases and J dropped 4 bases, with 25 bases sitting between them. The CDR3 runs 17 residues. In DNA, the CDR3 is TGTGCCAGTAGCCAACGTGGCCTCTCTTCAGCTAGATACGAGCAGTACTTC. This sequence encodes CASSQRGLSSARYEQYF.

The rearrangement links TRBV7-8 to TRBJ2-1; 9 bases are a match to TRBD1. Per the germline V gene, CDR1 is SGHVS and CDR2 is FQNEAQ. This CDR3 is built from 15 residues. V shed 3 bases and J 6 bases; nucleotides not matched to a gene: 6. The CDR3: CASSFRDRVFNEQFF. CDR3 nucleotide sequence: TGTGCCAGCAGCTTCCGGGACAGGGTATTCAATGAGCAGTTCTTC.

The chain uses TRBV5-5 and TRBJ2-1; 9 bases match TRBD2. In germline, CDR1 is SGHKS, CDR2 YYEKEE (reference sequence). The CDR3 contains 16 residues. Losses at the gene ends were 4 bases for V and 1 base for J; bases not matched to a gene: 6. CDR3 DNA: TGTGCCAGCAGCGGTACTAGCGGGCCGTCCTACAATGAGCAGTTCTTC. Its translation: CASSGTSGPSYNEQFF.